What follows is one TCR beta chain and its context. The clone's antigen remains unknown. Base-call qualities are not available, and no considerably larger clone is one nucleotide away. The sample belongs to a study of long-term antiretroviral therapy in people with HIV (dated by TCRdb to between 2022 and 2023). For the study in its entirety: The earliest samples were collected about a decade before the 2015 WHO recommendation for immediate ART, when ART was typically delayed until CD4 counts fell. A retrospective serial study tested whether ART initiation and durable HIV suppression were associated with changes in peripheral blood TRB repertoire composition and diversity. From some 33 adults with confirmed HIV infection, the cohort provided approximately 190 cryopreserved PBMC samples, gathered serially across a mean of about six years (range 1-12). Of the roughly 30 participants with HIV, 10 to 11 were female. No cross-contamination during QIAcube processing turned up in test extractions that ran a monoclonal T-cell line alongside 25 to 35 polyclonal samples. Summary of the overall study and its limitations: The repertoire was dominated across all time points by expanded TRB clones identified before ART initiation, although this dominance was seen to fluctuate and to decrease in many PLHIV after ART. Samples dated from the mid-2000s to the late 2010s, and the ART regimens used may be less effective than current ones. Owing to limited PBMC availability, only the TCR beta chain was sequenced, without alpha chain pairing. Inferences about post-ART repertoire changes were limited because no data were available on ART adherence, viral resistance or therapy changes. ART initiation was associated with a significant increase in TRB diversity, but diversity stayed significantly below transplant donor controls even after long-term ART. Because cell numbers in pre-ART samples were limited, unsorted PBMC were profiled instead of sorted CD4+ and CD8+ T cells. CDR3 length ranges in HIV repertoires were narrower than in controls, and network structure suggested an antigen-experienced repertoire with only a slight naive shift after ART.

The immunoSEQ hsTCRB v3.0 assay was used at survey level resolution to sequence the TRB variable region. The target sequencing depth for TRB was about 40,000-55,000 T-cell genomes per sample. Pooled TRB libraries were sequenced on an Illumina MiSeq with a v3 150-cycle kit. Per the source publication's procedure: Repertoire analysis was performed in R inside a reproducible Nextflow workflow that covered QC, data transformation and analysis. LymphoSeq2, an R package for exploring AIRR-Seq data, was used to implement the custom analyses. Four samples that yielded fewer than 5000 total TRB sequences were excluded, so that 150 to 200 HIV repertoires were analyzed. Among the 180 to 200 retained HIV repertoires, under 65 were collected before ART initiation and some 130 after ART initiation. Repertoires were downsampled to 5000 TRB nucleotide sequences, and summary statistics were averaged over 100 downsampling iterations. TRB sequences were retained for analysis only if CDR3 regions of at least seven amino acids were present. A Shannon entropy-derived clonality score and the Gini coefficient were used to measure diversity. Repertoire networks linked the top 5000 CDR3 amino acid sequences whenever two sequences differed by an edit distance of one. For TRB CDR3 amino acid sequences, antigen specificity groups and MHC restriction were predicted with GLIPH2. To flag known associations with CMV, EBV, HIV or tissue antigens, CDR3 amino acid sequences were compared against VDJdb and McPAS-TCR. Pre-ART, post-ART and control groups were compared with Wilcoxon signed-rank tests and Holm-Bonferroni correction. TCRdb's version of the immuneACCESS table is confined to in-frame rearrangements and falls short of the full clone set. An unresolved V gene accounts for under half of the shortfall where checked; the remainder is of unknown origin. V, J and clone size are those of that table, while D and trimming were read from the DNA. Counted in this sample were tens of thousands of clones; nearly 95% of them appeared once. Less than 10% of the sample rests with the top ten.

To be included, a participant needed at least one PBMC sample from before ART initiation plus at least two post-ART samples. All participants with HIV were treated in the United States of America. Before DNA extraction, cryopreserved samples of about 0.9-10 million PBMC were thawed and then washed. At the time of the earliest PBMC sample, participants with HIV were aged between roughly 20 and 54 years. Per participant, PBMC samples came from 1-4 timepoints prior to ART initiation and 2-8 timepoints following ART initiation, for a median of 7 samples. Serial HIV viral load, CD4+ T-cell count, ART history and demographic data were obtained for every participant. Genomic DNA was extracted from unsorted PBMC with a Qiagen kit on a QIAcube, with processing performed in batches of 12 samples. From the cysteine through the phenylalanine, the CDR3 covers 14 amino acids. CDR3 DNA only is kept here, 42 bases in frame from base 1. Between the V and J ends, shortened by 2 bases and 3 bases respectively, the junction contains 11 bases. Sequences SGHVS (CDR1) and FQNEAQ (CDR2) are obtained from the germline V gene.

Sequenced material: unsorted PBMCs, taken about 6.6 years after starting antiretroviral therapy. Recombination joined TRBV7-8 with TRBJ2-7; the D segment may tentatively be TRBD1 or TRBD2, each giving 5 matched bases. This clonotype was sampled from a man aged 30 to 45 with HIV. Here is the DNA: TGTGCCAGCAGCTTATCGGGACCCTACTACGAGCAGTACTTC. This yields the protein CASSLSGPYYEQYF.